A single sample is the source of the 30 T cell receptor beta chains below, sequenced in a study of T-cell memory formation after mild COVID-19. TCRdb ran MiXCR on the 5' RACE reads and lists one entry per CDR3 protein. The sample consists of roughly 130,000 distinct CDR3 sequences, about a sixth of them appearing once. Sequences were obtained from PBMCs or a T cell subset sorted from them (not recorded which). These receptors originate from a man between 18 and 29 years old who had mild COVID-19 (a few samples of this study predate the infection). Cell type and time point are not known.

CDR3 DNA sequence: TGTGCCAGCAGCCGGGACAGGGGAAGATCCACCTCAACGGCCTCTAACTATGGCTACACCTTC. Amino acid sequence: CASSRDRGRSTSTASNYGYTF. J is TRBJ1-2 and V is TRBV5-6; 10 positions match TRBD1. The V gene's germline CDR1 is SGHDT and CDR2 YYEEEE. This CDR3 spans 21 amino acids. V was clipped by 4 bases and J by 0 bases; unmatched bases: 21.

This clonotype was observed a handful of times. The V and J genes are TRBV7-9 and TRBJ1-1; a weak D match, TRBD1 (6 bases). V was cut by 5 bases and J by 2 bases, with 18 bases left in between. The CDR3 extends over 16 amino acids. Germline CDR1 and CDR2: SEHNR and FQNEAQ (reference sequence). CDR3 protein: CASSLPNGQQNTEAFF. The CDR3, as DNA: TGTGCCAGCAGCCTTCCAAATGGACAGCAAAACACTGAAGCTTTCTTT.

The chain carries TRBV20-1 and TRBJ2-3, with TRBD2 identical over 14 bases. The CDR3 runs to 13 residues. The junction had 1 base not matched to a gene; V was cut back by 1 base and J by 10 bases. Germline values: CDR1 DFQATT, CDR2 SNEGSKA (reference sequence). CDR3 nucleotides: TGCAGTGCTAGAGGACTAGCGGGGGGGCCGCAGTATTTT. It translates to CSARGLAGGPQYF.

In DNA, the CDR3 is TGTGCCAGCTCTCCCGGAAATCTGGGCTACTATGGCTACACCTTC. Amino acids: CASSPGNLGYYGYTF. The rearrangement joins TRBV18 to TRBJ1-2; D ambiguous. From germline, CDR1 is KGHSH and CDR2 LQKENI. This CDR3 is 15 amino acids long. Trimming left V 6 bases short and J 3 bases short, with 17 bases between.

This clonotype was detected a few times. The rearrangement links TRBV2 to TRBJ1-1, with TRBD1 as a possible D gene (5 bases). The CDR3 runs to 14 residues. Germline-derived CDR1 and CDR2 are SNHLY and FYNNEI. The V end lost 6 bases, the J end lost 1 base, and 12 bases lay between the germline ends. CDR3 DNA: TGTGCCAGCAGCGCCCTCACAGGGAACACTGAAGCTTTCTTT. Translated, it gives CASSALTGNTEAFF.

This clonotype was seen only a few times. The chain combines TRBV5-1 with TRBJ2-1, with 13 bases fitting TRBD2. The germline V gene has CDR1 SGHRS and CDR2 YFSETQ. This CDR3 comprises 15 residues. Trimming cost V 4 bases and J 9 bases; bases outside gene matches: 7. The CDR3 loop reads CASSLTSGGAGEQFF. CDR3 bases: TGCGCCAGCAGCCTAACTAGCGGGGGGGCCGGTGAGCAGTTCTTC. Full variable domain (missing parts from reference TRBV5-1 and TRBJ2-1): KAGVTQTPRYLIKTRGQQVTLSCSPISGHRSVSWYQQTPGQGLQFLFEYFSETQRNKGNFPGRFSGRQFSNSRSEMNVSTLELGDSALYLCASSLTSGGAGEQFFGPGTRLTVL.

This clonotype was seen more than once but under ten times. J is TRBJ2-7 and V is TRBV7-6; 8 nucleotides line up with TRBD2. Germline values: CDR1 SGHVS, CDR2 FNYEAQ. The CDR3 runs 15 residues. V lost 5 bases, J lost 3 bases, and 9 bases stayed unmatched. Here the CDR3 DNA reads TGTGCCAGCAGCCACCAACTAGCGGTGAGCTACGAGCAGTACTTC. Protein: CASSHQLAVSYEQYF.

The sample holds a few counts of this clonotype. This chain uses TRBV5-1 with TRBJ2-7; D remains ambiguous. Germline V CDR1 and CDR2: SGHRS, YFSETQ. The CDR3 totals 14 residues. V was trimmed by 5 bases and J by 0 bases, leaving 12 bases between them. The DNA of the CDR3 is TGCGCCAGCAGTCCCGACACCGGCTCCTACGAGCAGTACTTC. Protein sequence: CASSPDTGSYEQYF.

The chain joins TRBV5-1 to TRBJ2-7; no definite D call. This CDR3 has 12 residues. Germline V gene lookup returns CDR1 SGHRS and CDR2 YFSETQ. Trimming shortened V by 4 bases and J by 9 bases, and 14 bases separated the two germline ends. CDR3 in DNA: TGCGCCAGCAGCCCAGGACCGAAGGGGCAGTACGTC. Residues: CASSPGPKGQYV.

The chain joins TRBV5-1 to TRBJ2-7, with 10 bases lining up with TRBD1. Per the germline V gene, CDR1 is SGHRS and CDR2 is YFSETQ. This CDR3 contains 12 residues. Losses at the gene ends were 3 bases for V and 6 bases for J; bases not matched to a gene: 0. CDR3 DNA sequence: TGCGCCAGCAGCTGGGACAGGGGCGAGCAGTACTTC. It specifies CASSWDRGEQYF.

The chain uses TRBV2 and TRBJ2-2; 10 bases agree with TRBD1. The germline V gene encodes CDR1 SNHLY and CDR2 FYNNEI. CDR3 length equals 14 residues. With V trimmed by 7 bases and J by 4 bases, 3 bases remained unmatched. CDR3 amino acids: CASTGTGVTGELFF. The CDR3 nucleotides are TGTGCCAGCACTGGGACAGGGGTCACCGGGGAGCTGTTTTTT.

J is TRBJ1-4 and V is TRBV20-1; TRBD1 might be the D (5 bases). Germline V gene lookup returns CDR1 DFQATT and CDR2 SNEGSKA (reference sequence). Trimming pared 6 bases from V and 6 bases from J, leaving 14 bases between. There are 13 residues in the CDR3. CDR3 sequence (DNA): TGCAGTGCACATGACAGTGGGGATGAAAAACTGTTTTTT. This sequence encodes CSAHDSGDEKLFF.

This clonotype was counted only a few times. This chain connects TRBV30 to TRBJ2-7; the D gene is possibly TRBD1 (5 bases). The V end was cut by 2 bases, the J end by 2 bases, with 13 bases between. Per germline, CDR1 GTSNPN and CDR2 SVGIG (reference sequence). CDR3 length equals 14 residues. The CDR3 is CAWSIGVHPYEQYF. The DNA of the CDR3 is TGTGCCTGGAGTATAGGGGTGCATCCCTACGAGCAGTACTTC.

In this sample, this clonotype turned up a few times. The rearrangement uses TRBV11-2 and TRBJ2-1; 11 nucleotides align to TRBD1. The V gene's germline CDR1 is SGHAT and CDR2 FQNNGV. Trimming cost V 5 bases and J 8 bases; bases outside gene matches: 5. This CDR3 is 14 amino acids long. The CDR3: CASSADRGRDEQFF. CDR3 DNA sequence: TGTGCCAGCAGCGCGGACAGGGGGCGAGATGAGCAGTTCTTC.

The CDR3 coding sequence is TGTGCCAGCAGTTGGGGACGAGATGGCTACACCTTC. This gives the protein CASSWGRDGYTF. The chain uses TRBV12-3 or TRBV12-4 and TRBJ1-2, with D maybe TRBD1 (5 bases). Trimming cost V 4 bases and J 6 bases, with 9 bases left between them. CDR3 length equals 12 residues.

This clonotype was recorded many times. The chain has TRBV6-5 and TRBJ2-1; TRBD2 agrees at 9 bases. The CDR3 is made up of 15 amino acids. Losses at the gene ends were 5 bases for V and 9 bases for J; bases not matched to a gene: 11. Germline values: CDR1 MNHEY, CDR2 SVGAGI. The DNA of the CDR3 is TGTGCCAGCAGTCCCCTGGCGGGGGGGCTGGGTGAGCAGTTCTTC. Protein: CASSPLAGGLGEQFF.

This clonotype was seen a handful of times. The CDR3 sequence is CASSFGRGVDAGFNEQFF. CDR3 in DNA: TGTGCCAGCAGCTTTGGCAGGGGGGTAGACGCGGGATTCAATGAGCAGTTCTTC. The rearrangement joins TRBV7-2 to TRBJ2-1, with D possibly matching TRBD1 (7 bases). Germline loops: CDR1 SGHTA, CDR2 FQGNSA. V was cut by 3 bases and J by 6 bases, with 24 bases left in between. The CDR3 loop spans 18 amino acids.

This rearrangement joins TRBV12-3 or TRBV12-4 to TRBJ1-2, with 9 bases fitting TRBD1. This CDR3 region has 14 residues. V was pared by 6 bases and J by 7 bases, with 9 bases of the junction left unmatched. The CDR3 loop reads CASRLQGASSGYTF. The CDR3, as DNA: TGTGCCAGCAGGCTACAGGGGGCGTCTTCTGGCTACACCTTC.

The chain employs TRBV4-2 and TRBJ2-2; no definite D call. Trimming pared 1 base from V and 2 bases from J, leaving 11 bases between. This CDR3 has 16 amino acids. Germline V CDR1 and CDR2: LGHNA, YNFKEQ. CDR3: CASSQVGAGNTGELFF. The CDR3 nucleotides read TGTGCCAGCAGCCAAGTAGGCGCCGGAAACACCGGGGAGCTGTTTTTT.

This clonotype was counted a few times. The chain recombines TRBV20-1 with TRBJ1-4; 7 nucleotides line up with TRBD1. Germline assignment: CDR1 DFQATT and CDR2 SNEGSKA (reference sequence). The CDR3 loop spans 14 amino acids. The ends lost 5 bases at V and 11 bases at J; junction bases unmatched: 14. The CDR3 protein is CSAPGQLSGQKLFF. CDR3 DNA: TGCAGTGCTCCGGGACAGCTCTCAGGACAGAAACTGTTTTTT.

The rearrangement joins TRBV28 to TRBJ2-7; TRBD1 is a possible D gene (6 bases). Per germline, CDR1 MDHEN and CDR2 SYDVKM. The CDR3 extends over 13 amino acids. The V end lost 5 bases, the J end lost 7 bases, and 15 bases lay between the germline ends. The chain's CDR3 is CASSPSGVREQYV. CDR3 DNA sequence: TGTGCCAGCAGTCCCTCAGGGGTGAGGGAGCAGTACGTC.

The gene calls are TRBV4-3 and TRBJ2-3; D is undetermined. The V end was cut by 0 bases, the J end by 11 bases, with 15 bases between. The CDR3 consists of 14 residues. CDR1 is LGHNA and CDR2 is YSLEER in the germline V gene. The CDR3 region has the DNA TGCGCCAGCAGCCAAGATCCATGGGCCCATAAGCAGTATTTT. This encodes CASSQDPWAHKQYF.

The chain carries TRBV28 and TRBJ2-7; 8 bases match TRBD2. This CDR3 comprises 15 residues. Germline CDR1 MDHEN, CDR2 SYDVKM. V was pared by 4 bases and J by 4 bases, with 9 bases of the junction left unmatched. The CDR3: CASSWEGGGTYEQYV. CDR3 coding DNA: TGTGCCAGCAGTTGGGAAGGCGGGGGGACGTACGAGCAGTACGTC.

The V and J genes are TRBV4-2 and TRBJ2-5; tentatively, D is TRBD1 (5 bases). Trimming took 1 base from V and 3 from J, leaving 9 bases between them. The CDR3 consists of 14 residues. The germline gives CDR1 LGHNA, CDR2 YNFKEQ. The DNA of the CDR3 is TGTGCCAGCAGCCAAGCTGCCAGGGAAGAGACCCAGTACTTC. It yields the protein CASSQAAREETQYF.

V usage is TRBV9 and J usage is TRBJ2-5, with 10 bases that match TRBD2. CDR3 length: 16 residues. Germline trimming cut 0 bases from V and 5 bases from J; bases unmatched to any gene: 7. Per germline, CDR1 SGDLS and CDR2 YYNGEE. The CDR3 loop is CASSVGSSGGYETQYF. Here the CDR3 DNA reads TGTGCCAGCAGCGTAGGAAGTAGCGGGGGGTATGAGACCCAGTACTTC.

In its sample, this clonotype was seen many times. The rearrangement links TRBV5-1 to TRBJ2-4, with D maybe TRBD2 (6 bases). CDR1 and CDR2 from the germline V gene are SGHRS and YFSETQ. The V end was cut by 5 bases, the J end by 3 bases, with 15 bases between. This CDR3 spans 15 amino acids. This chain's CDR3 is CASSSGFGGKNIQYF. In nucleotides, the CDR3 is TGCGCCAGCAGTTCCGGATTCGGGGGCAAAAACATTCAGTACTTC.

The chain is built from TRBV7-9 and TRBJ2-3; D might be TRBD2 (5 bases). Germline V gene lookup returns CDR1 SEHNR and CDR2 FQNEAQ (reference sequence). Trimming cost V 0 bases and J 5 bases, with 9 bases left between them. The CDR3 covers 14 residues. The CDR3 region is CASSLATRLDTQYF. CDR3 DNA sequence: TGTGCCAGCAGCTTAGCTACTAGGCTAGATACGCAGTATTTT.

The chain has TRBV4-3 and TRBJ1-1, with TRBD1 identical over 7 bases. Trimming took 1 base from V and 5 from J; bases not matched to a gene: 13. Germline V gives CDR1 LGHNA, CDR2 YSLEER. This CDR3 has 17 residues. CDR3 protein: CASSQGGGGKVLTEAFF. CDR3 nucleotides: TGCGCCAGCAGCCAAGGGGGAGGGGGCAAGGTTTTAACTGAAGCTTTCTTT.

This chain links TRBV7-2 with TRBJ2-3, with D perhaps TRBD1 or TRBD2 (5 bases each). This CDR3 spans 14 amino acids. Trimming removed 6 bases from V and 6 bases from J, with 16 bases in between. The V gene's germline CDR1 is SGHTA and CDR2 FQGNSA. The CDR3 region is CASRTGTPADTQYF. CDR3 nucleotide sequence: TGTGCCAGCAGGACGGGGACGCCCGCGGATACGCAGTATTTT.

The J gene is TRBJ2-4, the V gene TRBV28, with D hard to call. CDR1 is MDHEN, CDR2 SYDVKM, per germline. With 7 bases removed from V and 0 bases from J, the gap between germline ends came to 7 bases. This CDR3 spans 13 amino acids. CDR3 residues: CASNTVAKNIQYF. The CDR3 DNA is TGTGCCAGCAACACCGTAGCCAAAAACATTCAGTACTTC.